The rows below give T cell receptor beta chains drawn from one sample of a study of blood T cell repertoires in COVID-19. Assay: immunoSEQ multiplex PCR; the TCRdb copy retains only in-frame clones and omits some. The sample records approximately 280,000 clones, 75% to 90% being singletons. The sequenced sample was peripheral blood. The receptors were gathered from a man between 35 and 55 years old with acute or convalescent COVID-19. Each CDR3 is given with its conserved first and last residue. D genes are given only for firm matches. Size values are once, few and many counts, or a class for expanded clones, and some rows have none.

cdr3_length clone_size j_call v_call d_call cdr3_nt cdr3_aa
16 . TRBJ2-1 TRBV3-1/TRBV3-2 TRBD2 TGTGCCAGCAGCCAGAGTAGCGGGGGTACTTACAATGAGCAGTTCTTC CASSQSSGGTYNEQFF
13 . TRBJ2-7 TRBV12-3/TRBV12-4 . TGTGCCAGCAGTTCTCACAAGACCTACGAGCAGTACTTC CASSSHKTYEQYF
17 . TRBJ2-3 TRBV4-2 TRBD2 TGTGCCAGCAGCCAAGTAGCAGCGGGGGACTACACAGATACGCAGTATTTT CASSQVAAGDYTDTQYF
17 once TRBJ2-1 TRBV24-1 TRBD2 TGTGCCACCAGTGATCCTCGCGGGACTAGCATCCACAATGAGCAGTTCTTC CATSDPRGTSIHNEQFF
17 . TRBJ1-2 TRBV12-5 . TGTGCTAGTGGTTCACCCCCGACAGGCTCTCTTAACTATGGCTACACCTTC CASGSPPTGSLNYGYTF
14 . TRBJ2-7 TRBV28 . TGTGCCAGCAGTTTCTCACAGAGCTCCTACGAGCAGTACTTC CASSFSQSSYEQYF
18 . TRBJ2-3 TRBV5-1 TRBD2 TGCGCCAGCAGCTTGGCCGGCCCCCGGGGGGGCAGGATAGATACGCAGTATTTT CASSLAGPRGGRIDTQYF
15 . TRBJ2-7 TRBV10-3 . TGTGCCATCAGTGAGGGGGCTTCTTCCTCCTACGAGCAGTACTTC CAISEGASSSYEQYF
13 . TRBJ1-6 TRBV7-2 . TGTGCCAGCAGCTTAGAAGGGAGCTCACCCCTCCACTTT CASSLEGSSPLHF
15 . TRBJ1-5 TRBV6-1 TRBD1 TGTGCCAGCAGTGAAGGGGACAGGGTAGATCAGCCCCAGCATTTT CASSEGDRVDQPQHF
15 once TRBJ1-1 TRBV19 TRBD1 TGTGCCAGTAGTATACGGTCCAGGGGGCATACTGAAGCTTTCTTT CASSIRSRGHTEAFF
12 . TRBJ1-1 TRBV6-5 . TGTGCCAGCAGTCGCACGGGGGGTCGAGCTTTCTTT CASSRTGGRAFF
13 . TRBJ1-1 TRBV6-5 TRBD1 TGTGCCAGCAGTCCGACAGGGGACACTGAAGCTTTCTTT CASSPTGDTEAFF
15 . TRBJ2-7 TRBV5-1 TRBD1 TGCGCCAGCAGCTTAGGACAGGGGTGGGTATACGAGCAGTACTTC CASSLGQGWVYEQYF
16 . TRBJ1-2 TRBV9 . TGTGCCAGCAGCGTTGGTGGGACACCCCCTAACTATGGCTACACCTTC CASSVGGTPPNYGYTF
16 few TRBJ1-4 TRBV5-1 . TGCGCCAGCACCCCCCGGCCGACAGGCGGTAATGAAAAACTGTTTTTT CASTPRPTGGNEKLFF
16 . TRBJ1-4 TRBV5-1 TRBD1 TGCGCCAGCAGCCTAGTCCCGGGACAGACTAATGAAAAACTGTTTTTT CASSLVPGQTNEKLFF
17 . TRBJ2-3 TRBV6-2/TRBV6-3 TRBD2 TGTGCCAGCAGTTACCTCCTAGAAGCGGGGGGCCGAGATACGCAGTATTTT CASSYLLEAGGRDTQYF
13 . TRBJ1-1 TRBV7-9 . TGTGCCAGCAGCCCGCAGTGGGACAATGAAGCTTTCTTT CASSPQWDNEAFF
14 . TRBJ1-4 TRBV2 . TGTGCCAGCAGTGAGGGGCAGGGAGGGGAAAAACTGTTTTTT CASSEGQGGEKLFF
12 . TRBJ2-3 TRBV5-4 . TGTGCCAGCAGCTTGGGGACACAACCTCAGTATTTT CASSLGTQPQYF
19 . TRBJ1-4 TRBV7-9 . TGTGCCAGCAGCTCTCTAAGAACTTACAGGGCCTGGGGAGATGAAAAACTGTTTTTT CASSSLRTYRAWGDEKLFF
14 . TRBJ2-7 TRBV10-2 . TGCGCCAGCAGTGACGCAGGGGTAGGGGACGAGCAGTACTTC CASSDAGVGDEQYF
13 . TRBJ2-3 TRBV2 . TGTGCCAGCAGGCGGAAGGAAATAGATACGCAGTATTTT CASRRKEIDTQYF
13 . TRBJ1-5 TRBV29-1 . TGCAGCGTTAGCTCAGGGGACAATCAGCCCCAGCATTTT CSVSSGDNQPQHF
16 . TRBJ2-3 TRBV21-1 . TGTGCCAGCAGCAAAGTTAAGGGACAGCCCACAGATACGCAGTATTTT CASSKVKGQPTDTQYF
13 . TRBJ1-2 TRBV30 . TGTGCCTGGACCATGACAGGCGCCTATGGCTACACCTTC CAWTMTGAYGYTF